The present TCR beta chain was sequenced within a study of T cells after yellow fever vaccination. General observations from the study: After the booster, roughly 96% of CD4 and just over 85% of CD8 primary-response clones were re-detected. Peaking on day 5 versus 15, the secondary response was faster but weaker. Abundant bulk-population clonotypes could contaminate the FACS-sorted repertoires.

J gave up 7 bases and V 4 bases, and 5 bases lay outside the gene matches. CDR1 SGHAT and CDR2 FQNNGV come from the germline V gene. This CDR3 contains 13 residues. TCRdb used MiXCR to reprocess the 5' RACE reads, holding one entry per CDR3 protein. The data hold 300,000 to 350,000 distinct CDR3 sequences, with roughly 10% observed a single time. This clonotype was counted at least ten times. Antigen unknown. The chain combines TRBV11-2 with TRBJ2-5, with 8 nucleotides matching TRBD1. The sample was CD4+ T cells sorted from PBMCs, taken 45 days after the yellow fever booster vaccination. The receptor comes from a man between 18 and 35 years old who received the YFV17D yellow fever vaccine. CDR3 residues: CASSSYRGSTQYF. CDR3 bases: TGTGCCAGCAGCTCTTACAGGGGGTCGACCCAGTACTTC.